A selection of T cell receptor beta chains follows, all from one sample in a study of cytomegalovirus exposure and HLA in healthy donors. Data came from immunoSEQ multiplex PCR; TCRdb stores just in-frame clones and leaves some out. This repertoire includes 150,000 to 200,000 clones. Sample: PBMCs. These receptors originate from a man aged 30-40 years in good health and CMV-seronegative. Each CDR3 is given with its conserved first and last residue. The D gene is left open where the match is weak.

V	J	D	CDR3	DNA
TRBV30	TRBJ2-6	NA	CAWSVKGHGANVLTF	TGTGCCTGGAGTGTCAAGGGGCACGGGGCCAACGTCCTGACTTTC
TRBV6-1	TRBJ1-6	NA	CASSAGPYNSPLHF	TGTGCCAGCAGCGCGGGACCCTATAATTCACCCCTCCACTTT
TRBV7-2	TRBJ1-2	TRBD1	CASSRDRGNYGYTF	TGTGCCAGCAGCCGGGACAGGGGGAACTATGGCTACACCTTC
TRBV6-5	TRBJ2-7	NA	CASSYSGAGDSYEQYF	TGTGCCAGCAGTTACTCGGGGGCGGGAGACTCCTACGAGCAGTACTTC
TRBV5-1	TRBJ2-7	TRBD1	CASSLQGPNEQYF	TGCGCCAGCAGCTTACAGGGGCCCAACGAGCAGTACTTC
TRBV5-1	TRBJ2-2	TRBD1	CASGIPGQGASGELFF	TGCGCCAGCGGGATCCCGGGACAGGGGGCCTCCGGGGAGCTGTTTTTT
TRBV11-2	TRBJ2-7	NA	CASSLGPGLENYEQYF	TGTGCCAGCAGCTTAGGCCCGGGACTGGAAAACTACGAGCAGTACTTC
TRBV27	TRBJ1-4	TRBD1	CASSRTGWAEKLFF	TGTGCCAGCAGTAGGACAGGGTGGGCTGAAAAACTGTTTTTT
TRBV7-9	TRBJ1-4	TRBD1	CASSSGTDEKLFF	TGTGCCAGCAGCTCCGGGACAGACGAAAAACTGTTTTTT
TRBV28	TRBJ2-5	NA	CASSTGQGLPQRAQYF	TGTGCCAGCAGTACAGGACAGGGACTACCTCAGAGGGCCCAGTACTTC
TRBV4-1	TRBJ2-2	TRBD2	CASKDPWGGTGELFF	TGCGCCAGCAAGGATCCCTGGGGGGGCACCGGGGAGCTGTTTTTT